Sequencing of this T cell receptor beta chain was carried out in a study of T cells after yellow fever vaccination. TCRdb called the 5' RACE reads again in MiXCR, with one record for every CDR3 protein. The data hold under 600,000 distinct CDR3 sequences, with about 13% observed a single time. The CDR3 totals 16 residues. Trimming cost V 4 bases and J 2 bases, with 17 bases left between them. Germline V lookup: CDR1 MNHEY, CDR2 SVGAGI. This clonotype occurred a few times. This TCR came from a man younger than 45 who received the YFV17D yellow fever vaccine. The sequencing used PBMCs, collected on the day of the yellow fever booster vaccination. V is TRBV6-5 and J is TRBJ2-5, with D perhaps matching TRBD1 (6 bases). CDR3 nucleotides: TGTGCCAGCAGTTTGTACCGGGACACTAAGCAAGAGACCCAGTACTTC. Translation: CASSLYRDTKQETQYF.